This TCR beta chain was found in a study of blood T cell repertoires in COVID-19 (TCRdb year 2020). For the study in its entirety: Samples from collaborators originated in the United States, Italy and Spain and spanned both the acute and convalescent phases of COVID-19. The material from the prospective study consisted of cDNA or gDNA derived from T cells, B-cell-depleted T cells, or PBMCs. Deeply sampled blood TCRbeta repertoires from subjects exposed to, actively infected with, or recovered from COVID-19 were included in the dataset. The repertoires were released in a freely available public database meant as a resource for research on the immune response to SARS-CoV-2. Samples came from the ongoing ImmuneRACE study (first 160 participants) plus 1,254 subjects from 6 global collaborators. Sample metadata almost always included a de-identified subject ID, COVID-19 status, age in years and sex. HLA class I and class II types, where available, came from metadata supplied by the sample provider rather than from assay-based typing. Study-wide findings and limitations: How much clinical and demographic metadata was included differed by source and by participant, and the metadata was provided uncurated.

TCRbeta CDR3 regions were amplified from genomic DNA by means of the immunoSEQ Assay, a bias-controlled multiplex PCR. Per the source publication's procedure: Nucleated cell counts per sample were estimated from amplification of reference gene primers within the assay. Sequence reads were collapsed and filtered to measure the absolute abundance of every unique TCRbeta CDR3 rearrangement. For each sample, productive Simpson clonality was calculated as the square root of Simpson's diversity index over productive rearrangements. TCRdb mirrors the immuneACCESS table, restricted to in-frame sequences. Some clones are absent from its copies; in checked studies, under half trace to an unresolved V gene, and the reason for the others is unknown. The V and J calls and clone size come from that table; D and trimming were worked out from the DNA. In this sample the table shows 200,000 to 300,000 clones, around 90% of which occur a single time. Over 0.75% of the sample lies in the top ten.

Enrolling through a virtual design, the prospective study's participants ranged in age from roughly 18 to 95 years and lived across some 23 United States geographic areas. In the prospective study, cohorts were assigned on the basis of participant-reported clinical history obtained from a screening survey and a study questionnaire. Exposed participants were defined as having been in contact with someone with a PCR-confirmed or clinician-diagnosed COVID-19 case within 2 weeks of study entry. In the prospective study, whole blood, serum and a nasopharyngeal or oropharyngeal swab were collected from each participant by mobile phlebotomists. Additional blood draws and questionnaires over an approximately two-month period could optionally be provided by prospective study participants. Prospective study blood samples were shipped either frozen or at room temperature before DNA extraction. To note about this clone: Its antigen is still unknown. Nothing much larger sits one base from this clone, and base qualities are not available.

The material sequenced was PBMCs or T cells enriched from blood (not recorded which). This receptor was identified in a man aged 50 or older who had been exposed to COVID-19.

CDR3 sequence: CASSPVGTGNIQYF. At the DNA level, the sequence is TGTGCCAGCAGCCCCGTGGGGACAGGTAACATTCAGTACTTC. The chain was built from TRBV3-1 (or the pseudogene TRBV3-2) and TRBJ2-4, and 8 bases in between align with TRBD1. The CDR3 has 14 amino acids, counting the end cysteine and phenylalanine. This entry keeps only the CDR3 DNA: 42 bases, framed from base 1. V is trimmed back by 4 bases and J by 7 bases, and the junction contains 6 bases that no gene match accounts for. As encoded in the germline V gene (reference sequence), CDR1 is LGHDT while CDR2 is YNNKEL.